Detailed here is one TCR beta chain. The repertoire was sequenced with immunoSEQ multiplex PCR; TCRdb's copy has only in-frame clones and lacks some. Of over 850,000 clones in the sample, about 84% were seen once. Germline V gene data show CDR1 as LNHNV and CDR2 as YYDKDF (reference sequence). CDR3 length equals 16 residues. The V end was cut by 3 bases, the J end by 5 bases, with 17 bases between. The sample comes from a study of shared clonotypes between healthy human individuals. The wider study: Per donor, three plates held CD4 naive cells, three held CD4 memory, two held CD8 naive and one held CD8 memory.

This TCR was sampled from a man between 18 and 29 years old in good health. Some clones in this sample may be carry-over from other donors' samples. V is TRBV15 and J is TRBJ2-1; perhaps D is TRBD1 or TRBD2 (5 bases each). Sequenced material: memory CD4+ T cells from PBMCs. Subset in this sample: CD45RA-negative fraction. The CDR3 protein is CATSSAGRVVDNEQFF. The CDR3 DNA sequence: TGTGCCACCAGCAGTGCAGGGCGGGTCGTTGACAATGAGCAGTTCTTC.